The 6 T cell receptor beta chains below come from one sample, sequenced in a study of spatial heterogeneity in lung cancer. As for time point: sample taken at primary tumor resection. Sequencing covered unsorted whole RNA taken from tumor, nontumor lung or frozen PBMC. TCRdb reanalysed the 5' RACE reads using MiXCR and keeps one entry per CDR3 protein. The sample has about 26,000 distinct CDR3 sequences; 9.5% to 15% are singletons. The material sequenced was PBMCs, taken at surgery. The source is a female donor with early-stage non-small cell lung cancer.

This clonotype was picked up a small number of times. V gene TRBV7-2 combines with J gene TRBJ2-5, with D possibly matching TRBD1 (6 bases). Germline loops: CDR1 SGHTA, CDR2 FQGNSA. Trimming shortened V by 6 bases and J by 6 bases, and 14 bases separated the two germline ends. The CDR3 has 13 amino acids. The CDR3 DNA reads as TGTGCCAGCAGACTACAGGGAAGGCAGACCCAGTACTTC. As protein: CASRLQGRQTQYF.

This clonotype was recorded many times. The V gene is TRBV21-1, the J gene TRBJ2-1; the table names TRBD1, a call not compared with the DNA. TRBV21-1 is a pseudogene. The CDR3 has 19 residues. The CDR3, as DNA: TGTGCCAGCAGCAAAGCCCATGCGGACAGGGGGGCCTCCTACAATGAGCAGTTCTTC. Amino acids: CASSKAHADRGASYNEQFF.

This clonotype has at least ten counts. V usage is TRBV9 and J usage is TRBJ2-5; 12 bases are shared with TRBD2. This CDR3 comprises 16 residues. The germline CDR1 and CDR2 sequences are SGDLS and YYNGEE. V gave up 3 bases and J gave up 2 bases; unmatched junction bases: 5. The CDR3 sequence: CASSARTSGKQETQYF. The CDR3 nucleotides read TGTGCCAGCAGCGCACGGACTAGCGGGAAACAAGAGACCCAGTACTTC.

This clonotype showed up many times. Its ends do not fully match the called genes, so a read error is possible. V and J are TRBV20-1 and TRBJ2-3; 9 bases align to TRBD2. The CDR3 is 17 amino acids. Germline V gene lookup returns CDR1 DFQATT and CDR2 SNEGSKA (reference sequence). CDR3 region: CSARDPRGGKTTDTQFF. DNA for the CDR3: TGCAGTGCTAGAGATCCGCGGGGGGGGAAAACCACAGATACGCAGTTTTTT.

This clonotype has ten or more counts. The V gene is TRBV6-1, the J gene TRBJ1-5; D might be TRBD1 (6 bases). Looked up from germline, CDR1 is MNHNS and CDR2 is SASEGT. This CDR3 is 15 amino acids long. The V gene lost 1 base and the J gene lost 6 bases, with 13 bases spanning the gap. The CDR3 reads CASSEGTDYAQPQHF. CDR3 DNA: TGTGCCAGCAGTGAAGGGACAGACTATGCTCAGCCCCAGCATTTT.

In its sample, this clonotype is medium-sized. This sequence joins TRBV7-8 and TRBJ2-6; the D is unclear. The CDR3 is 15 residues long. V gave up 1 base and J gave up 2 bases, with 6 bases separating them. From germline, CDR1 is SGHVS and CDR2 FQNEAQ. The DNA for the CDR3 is TGTGCCAGCAGCTTAGTAGGAACTGGGGCCAACGTCCTGACTTTC. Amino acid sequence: CASSLVGTGANVLTF.